This entry lists 27 T cell receptor beta chains sequenced from one sample in a study of CD8 T cells in Susac syndrome. It was with random hexamers that 0.5 to 1 ug RNA was reverse transcribed. TCRdb reprocessed the immunoSEQ multiplex PCR reads via MiXCR and lists one record per CDR3 protein. The data contain some 120,000 distinct CDR3 sequences, 90% to 95% of them seen just once; the ten biggest clones take up over 0.1%. Sample: CD4+ T cells from PBMCs. These receptors all stem from a human donor in good health.

The genes are TRBV20-1 and TRBJ2-7; 12 nucleotides line up with TRBD1. From germline, CDR1 is DFQATT and CDR2 SNEGSKA (reference sequence). The V segment lost 3 bases and the J segment 7 bases; nucleotides outside the gene matches: 7. The CDR3 covers 14 residues. This CDR3 is CSASRDRGLREQYF. CDR3 in DNA: TGCAGTGCTAGCCGGGACAGGGGGCTGAGGGAGCAGTACTTC.

CDR3 region: CSAAPPRGRHEQYF. The CDR3 region has the DNA TGCAGTGCAGCTCCTCCCAGGGGGCGCCACGAGCAGTACTTC. The V gene is TRBV20-1, the J gene TRBJ2-7; TRBD1 matches at 8 bases. The V and J ends lost 6 bases and 5 bases, in that order; junction bases with no gene match: 12. CDR1 and CDR2 from the germline V gene are DFQATT and SNEGSKA (reference sequence). The CDR3 is 14 amino acids.

The V and J genes are TRBV18 and TRBJ2-1; 8 bases map to TRBD2. J was trimmed by 4 bases and V by 3 bases; bases with no gene match: 2. Germline V gene sequence: CDR1 KGHSH, CDR2 LQKENI. This CDR3 spans 14 amino acids. CDR3 amino acids: CASSPSGIYNEQFF. The CDR3 region has the DNA TGTGCCAGCTCACCTAGCGGGATATACAATGAGCAGTTCTTC.

The chain joins TRBV5-1 to TRBJ2-3; 9 bases agree with TRBD2. Looked up from germline, CDR1 is SGHRS and CDR2 is YFSETQ. Losses at the gene ends were 4 bases for V and 5 bases for J; bases not matched to a gene: 8. The CDR3 sequence is 15 residues long. In nucleotides, the CDR3 is TGCGCCAGCAGCCCGAGCGGGAGGAGTGGAGATACGCAGTATTTT. As protein: CASSPSGRSGDTQYF.

This chain connects TRBV19 to TRBJ2-7, with no clear D. Germline V gene lookup returns CDR1 LNHDA and CDR2 SQIVND (reference sequence). V dropped 3 bases and J dropped 2 bases, with 8 bases sitting between them. The CDR3 has 13 residues. CDR3 nucleotide sequence: TGTGCCAGTAGTATCCAGACCCCCTACGAGCAGTACTTC. Translating it yields CASSIQTPYEQYF. The whole variable domain, remainder taken from reference TRBV19 and TRBJ2-7, is DGGITQSPKYLFRKEGQNVTLSCEQNLNHDAMYWYRQDPGQGLRLIYYSQIVNDFQKGDIAEGYSVSREKKESFPLTVTSAQKNPTAFYLCASSIQTPYEQYFGPGTRLTVT.

CDR3 in DNA: TGTGCCAGCAGCTTCCCCGCAGGGGGAGCTAGCACAGATACGCAGTATTTT. Translating gives CASSFPAGGASTDTQYF. The gene calls are TRBV5-4 and TRBJ2-3; 7 bases line up with TRBD1. Germline CDR1 SGHNT, CDR2 YYREEE (reference sequence). Trimming took 2 bases from V and 0 from J; bases not matched to a gene: 9. The CDR3 totals 17 residues.

The chain links TRBV12-3 or TRBV12-4 to TRBJ2-5; D remains ambiguous. This CDR3 has 15 amino acids. Between the trimmed V and J ends, which lost 5 bases and 5 bases, there was a span of 18 bases. Written as DNA, the CDR3 is TGTGCCAGCAGTCCTCGGACCCCCAAGGAGGAGACCCAGTACTTC. It yields the protein CASSPRTPKEETQYF.

The rearrangement uses TRBV3-1 and TRBJ1-4; TRBD1 is a possible D gene (6 bases). The CDR3 runs to 16 residues. CDR1 is LGHDT, CDR2 YNNKEL, per germline (reference sequence). Trimming cost V 4 bases and J 5 bases, with 17 bases left between them. In nucleotides, the CDR3 is TGTGCCAGCAGCCTCCAGGGGAGAATGGTGAATGAAAAACTGTTTTTT. This encodes CASSLQGRMVNEKLFF.

The chain links TRBV2 to TRBJ2-1, with D hard to call. Trimming cost V 1 base and J 2 bases, with 9 bases left between them. The CDR3 totals 15 residues. The germline V gene encodes CDR1 SNHLY and CDR2 FYNNEI. The CDR3 loop reads CASSEEATAYNEQFF. DNA for the CDR3: TGTGCCAGCAGTGAAGAAGCGACCGCCTACAATGAGCAGTTCTTC.

The CDR3, as DNA: TGTGCCAGCAGTTCAGGGCAAGGCAATCAGCCCCAGCATTTT. It encodes CASSSGQGNQPQHF. This sequence joins TRBV28 and TRBJ1-5; D perhaps matches TRBD1 (5 bases). The germline V gene has CDR1 MDHEN and CDR2 SYDVKM. Between the trimmed V and J ends, which lost 4 bases and 2 bases, there was a span of 9 bases. The length of the CDR3 is 14 residues.

This chain connects TRBV3-1 to TRBJ1-2; no clear D. The V and J ends lost 0 bases and 5 bases respectively, with 13 bases between them. The V gene's germline CDR1 is LGHDT and CDR2 YNNKEL (reference sequence). The CDR3 has 15 residues. CDR3 protein: CASSQDTVPSYGYTF. The CDR3 DNA reads as TGTGCCAGCAGCCAAGATACGGTCCCGTCATATGGCTACACCTTC.

The CDR3 protein is CASGLGDQYNEQFF. The CDR3 nucleotides are TGTGCCAGCGGACTGGGAGATCAGTACAATGAGCAGTTCTTC. This sequence joins TRBV12-3 or TRBV12-4 and TRBJ2-1, with TRBD2 as a possible D gene (5 bases). CDR3 length equals 14 residues. V lost 8 bases to trimming and J lost 4 bases, with 15 bases between them.

The chain's CDR3 is CASSQRLYSNQPQHF. The CDR3, as DNA: TGTGCCAGCAGCCAAAGGTTATATAGCAATCAGCCCCAGCATTTT. The rearrangement links TRBV3-1 to TRBJ1-5; no definite D call. The CDR3 loop spans 15 amino acids. V lost 2 bases and J lost 0, with 8 bases in between. Per germline, CDR1 LGHDT and CDR2 YNNKEL (reference sequence).

The chain is built from TRBV25-1 and TRBJ2-6, with a weak D call TRBD1 (6 bases). The CDR3 loop spans 15 amino acids. V was clipped by 6 bases and J by 2 bases, with 11 bases between them. Germline V CDR1 and CDR2: MGHDK, SYGVNS. The CDR3 is CASSPQGPGANVLTF. The CDR3 bases are TGTGCCAGCAGCCCACAGGGTCCTGGGGCCAACGTCCTGACTTTC.

This clonotype occurred a few times. The chain employs TRBV7-9 and TRBJ2-7; D perhaps matches TRBD1 (5 bases). In germline, CDR1 is SEHNR, CDR2 FQNEAQ (reference sequence). Trimming shortened V by 5 bases and J by 5 bases, and 13 bases separated the two germline ends. The CDR3 extends over 13 amino acids. The CDR3 sequence is CASSTLGPHEQYF. Here the CDR3 DNA reads TGTGCCAGCAGCACTCTGGGGCCCCACGAGCAGTACTTC.

The rearrangement uses TRBV6-5 and TRBJ2-1; no clear D. The CDR3 is made up of 13 amino acids. V was clipped by 0 bases and J by 6 bases, with 6 bases between them. Germline lookup yields CDR1 MNHEY and CDR2 SVGAGI. In nucleotides, the CDR3 is TGTGCCAGCAGTTACTCGTGGGGCAATGAGCAGTTCTTC. Its protein is CASSYSWGNEQFF.

The chain employs TRBV7-2 and TRBJ1-5; 7 positions agree with TRBD1. The trim removed 1 base at V and 2 bases at J, leaving 5 bases unmatched. This CDR3 is 16 amino acids long. CDR1 SGHTA and CDR2 FQGNSA come from the germline V gene. The CDR3 is CASSLVHGQGNQPQHF. Written as DNA, the CDR3 is TGTGCCAGCAGCTTAGTGCACGGACAGGGCAATCAGCCCCAGCATTTT.

The CDR3 sequence is CASSWIQGTYQPQHF. For the CDR3, the DNA is TGTGCCAGCAGTTGGATACAGGGGACCTATCAGCCCCAGCATTTT. The rearrangement joins TRBV6-2 or TRBV6-3 to TRBJ1-5, with TRBD1 matching 7 bases. The CDR3 is 15 residues long. The ends lost 4 bases at V and 5 bases at J; junction bases unmatched: 8. Germline CDR1 and CDR2: MNHEY and SVGEGT.

V and J are TRBV28 and TRBJ2-1; D unresolved. This CDR3 is 15 amino acids long. Germline loops: CDR1 MDHEN, CDR2 SYDVKM. V dropped 6 bases and J dropped 5 bases, with 17 bases sitting between them. The CDR3 loop is CASSSSSLRNNEQFF. Here the CDR3 DNA reads TGTGCCAGCAGCTCCTCCTCTCTGAGAAACAATGAGCAGTTCTTC. Looking up the rest from reference TRBV28 and TRBJ2-1 gives the full variable domain: DVKVTQSSRYLVKRTGEKVFLECVQDMDHENMFWYRQDPGLGLRLIYFSYDVKMKEKGDIPEGYSVSREKKERFSLILESASTNQTSMYLCASSSSSLRNNEQFFGPGTRLTVL.

The chain couples TRBV7-9 to TRBJ2-1, with 9 bases that match TRBD2. V was pared by 5 bases and J by 9 bases, with 11 bases of the junction left unmatched. The germline gives CDR1 SEHNR, CDR2 FQNEAQ (reference sequence). This CDR3 comprises 15 residues. Written as DNA, the CDR3 is TGTGCCAGCAGCATCGGGACTAGCTCTCTGGGTGAGCAGTTCTTC. Translated: CASSIGTSSLGEQFF.

This clonotype came up once. CDR3 protein: CASSEYGRSGEQYF. For the CDR3, the DNA is TGTGCCAGCAGTGAATACGGAAGGTCCGGGGAGCAGTACTTC. This sequence joins TRBV25-1 and TRBJ2-7; no firm D call. Between the trimmed V and J ends, which lost 0 bases and 7 bases, there was a span of 13 bases. In germline, CDR1 is MGHDK, CDR2 SYGVNS. The CDR3 spans 14 residues.

The rearrangement joins TRBV19 to TRBJ2-7; D is perhaps TRBD2 (5 bases). In germline, CDR1 is LNHDA, CDR2 SQIVND (reference sequence). CDR3 length: 14 residues. The V and J ends lost 3 bases and 3 bases respectively, with 12 bases between them. Here the CDR3 DNA reads TGTGCCAGTAGTATCTCCCGGGGAGTCTACGAGCAGTACTTC. Its translation is CASSISRGVYEQYF.

The rearrangement uses TRBV12-3 or TRBV12-4 and TRBJ2-5; perhaps TRBD2 as D (6 bases). The CDR3 sequence is 15 residues long. V gave up 4 bases and J gave up 7 bases, with 19 bases separating them. The CDR3 nucleotides are TGTGCCAGCAGTTATCTAGCGACCTCATATGGGACCCAGTACTTC. Its protein product is CASSYLATSYGTQYF.

This chain links TRBV28 with TRBJ2-1; D is ambiguous. There are 14 residues in the CDR3. Trimming took off 2 bases at V and 4 bases at J, with 9 bases between the two ends. Germline V gives CDR1 MDHEN, CDR2 SYDVKM. Written as DNA, the CDR3 is TGTGCCAGCAGTTTAGGGGATCCTTACAATGAGCAGTTCTTC. It specifies CASSLGDPYNEQFF.

The chain carries TRBV7-9 and TRBJ2-7, with 9 positions matching TRBD2. The CDR3 has 14 residues. The V gene end was trimmed by 6 bases and the J gene end by 7 bases; junction bases not matched to a gene: 10. The germline CDR1 and CDR2 sequences are SEHNR and FQNEAQ (reference sequence). The CDR3 here is CASSYSGSPTEQYF. DNA for the CDR3: TGTGCCAGCAGTTATAGCGGGAGCCCTACGGAGCAGTACTTC.

This clonotype was recorded only once. The chain is built from TRBV2 and TRBJ2-7, with a possible D match to TRBD1 (6 bases). V was trimmed by 7 bases and J by 0 bases, leaving 16 bases between them. CDR1 and CDR2 from the germline V gene are SNHLY and FYNNEI. The CDR3 consists of 15 residues. CDR3 region: CASTSADSLSYEQYF. The CDR3 DNA sequence: TGTGCCAGCACTTCCGCGGACAGCCTCTCCTACGAGCAGTACTTC.

The genes are TRBV5-4 and TRBJ2-1; TRBD2 might be the D (5 bases). This CDR3 is 15 amino acids long. V gave up 0 bases and J gave up 7 bases, with 14 bases separating them. Germline V gene sequence: CDR1 SGHNT, CDR2 YYREEE (reference sequence). The CDR3 DNA is TGTGCCAGCAGCTTGGCCGGGGTTTCTAAGAATGAGCAGTTCTTC. Translated: CASSLAGVSKNEQFF. Supplemented by reference TRBV5-4 and TRBJ2-1, the full variable domain reads ETGVTQSPTHLIKTRGQQVTLRCSSQSGHNTVSWYQQALGQGPQFIFQYYREEENGRGNFPPRFSGLQFPNYSSELNVNALELDDSALYLCASSLAGVSKNEQFFGPGTRLTVL.